These 10 T cell receptor beta chains came from one sample sequenced in a study of multiple sclerosis patients with progressive multifocal leukoencephalopathy. TCRdb keeps only in-frame clones here, not all; method: immunoSEQ multiplex PCR. The table shows 25,000 to 35,000 clones, with 75% to 90% occurring only once. Regarding time point: before natalizumab initiation. The sequencing input was PBMCs. The receptors were sampled from a human donor with multiple sclerosis.

The V gene is TRBV4-3, the J gene TRBJ1-5; perhaps TRBD1 as D (6 bases). V dropped 3 bases and J dropped 4 bases, with 10 bases sitting between them. This CDR3 has 14 amino acids. Germline V lookup: CDR1 LGHNA, CDR2 YSLEER. The CDR3 loop reads CASSQETGNQPQHF. CDR3 sequence (DNA): TGCGCCAGCAGCCAGGAGACAGGTAATCAGCCCCAGCATTTT.

This clone was picked up one time. The chain combines TRBV6-5 with TRBJ2-7, with 7 bases lining up with TRBD1. The CDR3 is 13 amino acids. Germline V lookup: CDR1 MNHEY, CDR2 SVGAGI. V was pared by 0 bases and J by 6 bases, with 2 bases of the junction left unmatched. Here the CDR3 DNA reads TGTGCCAGCAGTTACTCGGCAGGGGGCGAGCAGTACTTC. This encodes CASSYSAGGEQYF.

The chain employs TRBV11-3 and TRBJ2-3; D unresolved. CDR1 is SGHNT and CDR2 is YENEEA in the germline V gene. The V and J ends lost 1 base and 0 bases respectively, with 11 bases between them. The CDR3 contains 16 residues. The CDR3 loop reads CASSLGDLPSTDTQYF. In DNA form, the CDR3 reads TGTGCCAGCAGCTTAGGCGATCTTCCTAGCACAGATACGCAGTATTTT.

The chain recombines TRBV5-4 with TRBJ1-3; D ambiguous. The CDR3 spans 14 residues. Germline V gene sequence: CDR1 SGHNT, CDR2 YYREEE (reference sequence). The V end was cut by 2 bases, the J end by 0 bases, with 6 bases between. Here the CDR3 DNA reads TGTGCCAGCAGCTTAACGGACTCTGGAAACACCATATATTTT. It translates to CASSLTDSGNTIYF.

This clone has just one count. The chain recombines TRBV20-1 with TRBJ2-1; D not certain. Germline V gene sequence: CDR1 DFQATT, CDR2 SNEGSKA (reference sequence). The CDR3 spans 10 residues. Trimming took 3 bases from V and 14 from J, leaving 11 bases between them. The CDR3 DNA follows: TGCAGTGCTAGGGGCTTGAATGAGTTCTTC. Translated, it gives CSARGLNEFF.

The genes are TRBV6-6 and TRBJ1-3; D possibly corresponds to TRBD1 (6 bases). The CDR3 covers 16 residues. Trimming shortened V by 2 bases and J by 0 bases, and 11 bases separated the two germline ends. Germline CDR1 and CDR2: MNHNY and SVGAGI (reference sequence). The CDR3 DNA reads as TGTGCCAGCAGTTACGACAGGACGAGCTCTGGAAACACCATATATTTT. This encodes CASSYDRTSSGNTIYF.

The rearrangement links TRBV6-4 to TRBJ2-2; D uncertain. Germline CDR1 reads MRHNA; CDR2 reads SNTAGT. The CDR3 runs to 13 residues. V shed 4 bases and J shed 4 bases, with 7 bases lying between them. The CDR3 reads CASSGLSTGELFF. The CDR3 nucleotides read TGTGCCAGCAGTGGACTTAGCACCGGGGAGCTGTTTTTT.

The rearrangement uses TRBV7-8 and TRBJ1-2; D possibly corresponds to TRBD1 (6 bases). Germline lookup yields CDR1 SGHVS and CDR2 FQNEAQ. The CDR3 length is 19 residues. Trimming pared 3 bases from V and 4 bases from J, leaving 27 bases between. The CDR3 sequence is CASSFVTIKRGHRLYGYTF. The CDR3 region has the DNA TGTGCCAGCAGCTTCGTAACCATCAAGCGGGGGCACCGACTCTATGGCTACACCTTC.

The chain couples TRBV29-1 to TRBJ2-1; TRBD1 matches at 9 bases. The CDR3 has 12 amino acids. With V trimmed by 6 bases and J by 8 bases, 5 bases remained unmatched. From germline, CDR1 is SQVTM and CDR2 ANQGSEA. The CDR3 sequence: CSVRQGVDEQFF. Written as DNA, the CDR3 is TGCAGCGTCCGACAGGGGGTCGATGAGCAGTTCTTC.

The genes are TRBV28 and TRBJ1-2; D is uncertain. V was trimmed by 6 bases and J by 0 bases, leaving 14 bases between them. Germline V CDR1 and CDR2: MDHEN, SYDVKM. CDR3 length: 15 residues. CDR3 amino acids: CASSPNITPNYGYTF. The CDR3 nucleotides are TGTGCCAGCAGCCCTAACATAACCCCTAACTATGGCTACACCTTC.